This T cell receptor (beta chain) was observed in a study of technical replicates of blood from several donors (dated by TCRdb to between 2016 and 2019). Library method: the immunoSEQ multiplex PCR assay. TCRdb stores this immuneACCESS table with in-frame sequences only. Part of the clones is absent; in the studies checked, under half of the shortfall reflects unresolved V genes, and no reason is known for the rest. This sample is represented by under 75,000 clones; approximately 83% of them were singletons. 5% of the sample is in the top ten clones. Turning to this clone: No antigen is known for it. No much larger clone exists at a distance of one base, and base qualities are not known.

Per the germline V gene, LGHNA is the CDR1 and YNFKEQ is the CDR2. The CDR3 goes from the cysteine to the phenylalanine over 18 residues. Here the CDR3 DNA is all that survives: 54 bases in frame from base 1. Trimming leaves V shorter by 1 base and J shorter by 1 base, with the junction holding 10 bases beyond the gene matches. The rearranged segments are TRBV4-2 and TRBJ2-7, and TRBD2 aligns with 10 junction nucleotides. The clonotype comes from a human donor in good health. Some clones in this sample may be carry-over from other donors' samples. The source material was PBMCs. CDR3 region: CASSQVGSSGGRSYEQYF. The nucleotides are TGTGCCAGCAGCCAAGTAGGATCTAGCGGGGGTCGATCCTACGAGCAGTACTTC.